This T cell receptor beta chain was observed in a study of blood T cells in healthy people across ages. Study in general: About one barcoded beta molecule per two T cells was captured by template switching.

The J segment lost 4 bases and the V segment lost 2 bases, leaving 10 bases of the junction unmatched. This CDR3 has 17 residues. The germline CDR1 and CDR2 sequences are SSHAT and FNYEAQ (reference sequence). Broader study findings: TCR beta diversity, measured per million T cells, fell in a roughly linear way with age.

It was with a sample-barcoded 5' primer and a J-beta primer mix that a second PCR of roughly 7 to 12 cycles was run. One entry per CDR3 protein, called by TCRdb with MiXCR from the 5' RACE reads. Found here are about 1.4 million distinct CDR3 sequences, approximately 60% of them singletons; the top ten hold more than 6%. Every sample had a minimum of 6.5 million PBMCs isolated. Concerning this clonotype: The antigen is not known.

V and J are TRBV7-7 and TRBJ2-1, with 8 bases that match TRBD2. This sequence was found in a man younger than 35 in good health. Sequencing was carried out using blood. Written as DNA, the CDR3 is TGTGCCAGCAGCTTATATAGCGGGGACGGCCTGTACAATGAGCAGTTCTTC. Amino acid sequence: CASSLYSGDGLYNEQFF.